This T cell receptor (beta chain) is drawn from a study of Graves' ophthalmopathy and Graves' hyperthyroidism. There are a few counts of this clonotype. Its target is unknown. Among the exclusions were patients with other autoimmune diseases, uncontrolled infections, pregnancy or lactation. Physicians reached a diagnosis by relying on clinical symptoms, serum thyroxine, TRAb, thyroid ultrasound and orbital computed tomography. For repertoire sequencing, the TCR beta CDR3 regions were amplified from RNA transcripts. In the first round, RT-PCR was carried out with HTBI primers, and a multiplex PCR formed the second round. TCRdb re-called the multiplex PCR reads through MiXCR, storing one row per CDR3 protein. The sample lists some 1.1 million distinct CDR3 sequences, 35% to 40% occurring once. Study-wide results and caveats: As the model predicted ophthalmopathy progression, it achieved a sensitivity of 55% to 71% and a specificity of approximately 72%. Among thyroid clonotypes expanded above 0.001 frequency, most also appeared in blood.

The TCR comes from an adult man with Graves' hyperthyroidism. Sequencing used peripheral blood or thyroid tissue (not recorded which).

The CDR3 region is CAWSPGTQAFF. The CDR3 coding sequence is TGTGCCTGGAGTCCCGGGACCCAAGCTTTCTTT. The chain uses TRBV30 and TRBJ1-1; D possibly corresponds to TRBD1 (5 bases). Germline CDR1 GTSNPN, CDR2 SVGIG (reference sequence). The CDR3 totals 11 residues. V lost 2 bases, J lost 9 bases, and 10 bases lay in between.